Below, 7 T cell receptor beta chains from the same sample are listed, as sequenced in a study of T-cell reconstitution after alpha-beta-depleted transplantation in children. It was with unique molecular identifiers that the TCRbeta library was prepared. TCRdb re-called the PCR reads with MiXCR, one entry per CDR3 protein. There are fewer than 550,000 distinct CDR3 sequences in the sample; roughly 17% occur only once, and less than 30% lies in the top ten. The source was PBMCs, mostly from graft donor cells, collected 360 days after TCRalphabeta/CD19-depleted stem cell transplant. These receptors came from a boy in the first two years of life who had a stem cell transplant for Wiskott-Aldrich syndrome, so the T cells may come from the graft donor.

This clonotype appeared a few times. The V call is TRBV20-1, the J call TRBJ1-3, with unresolved D. CDR1 is DFQATT and CDR2 is SNEGSKA in the germline V gene (reference sequence). The V and J ends lost 1 base and 4 bases respectively, with 11 bases between them. CDR3 length: 14 amino acids. As DNA, the CDR3 is TGCAGTGCTAGAGCCAGCAGTCCCGGAAACACCATATATTTT. It yields the protein CSARASSPGNTIYF.

The gene calls are TRBV3-1 and TRBJ2-5; 10 positions match TRBD2. The CDR3 extends over 14 amino acids. J was trimmed by 3 bases and V by 5 bases; bases with no gene match: 3. Germline V gene sequence: CDR1 LGHDT, CDR2 YNNKEL (reference sequence). The CDR3 loop is CASSFTSGEETQYF. In DNA form, the CDR3 reads TGTGCCAGCAGCTTCACTAGCGGGGAAGAGACCCAGTACTTC.

This clonotype was detected many times. CDR3 sequence reads: CSARDRTRGYNEQFF. The CDR3 DNA follows: TGCAGTGCTAGAGATCGGACCAGGGGTTACAATGAGCAGTTCTTC. The V gene is TRBV20-1, the J gene TRBJ2-1; perhaps TRBD1 as D (6 bases). Trimming left V 0 bases short and J 4 bases short, with 13 bases between. This CDR3 comprises 15 residues. Germline V gene data show CDR1 as DFQATT and CDR2 as SNEGSKA (reference sequence).

This chain joins TRBV29-1 and TRBJ2-1; a weak D match, TRBD2 (7 bases). There are 14 residues in the CDR3. Trimming took 5 bases from V and 5 from J, leaving 16 bases between them. Germline V gene sequence: CDR1 SQVTM, CDR2 ANQGSEA. The CDR3: CSVKGGTKDNEQFF. The CDR3, as DNA: TGCAGCGTTAAGGGGGGGACAAAGGACAATGAGCAGTTCTTC.

This clonotype was seen more than once but under ten times. Written as DNA, the CDR3 is TGTGCCACCAGTGAATCCGGGACTAGGAACTACGAGCAGTACTTC. Protein sequence: CATSESGTRNYEQYF. The rearrangement uses TRBV24-1 and TRBJ2-7, with 8 bases lining up with TRBD2. Losses at the gene ends were 4 bases for V and 3 bases for J; bases not matched to a gene: 7. CDR3 size: 15 residues. The V gene's germline CDR1 is KGHDR and CDR2 SFDVKD.

In its sample, this clonotype was seen a few times. The chain recombines TRBV18 with TRBJ2-2, with D possibly matching TRBD1 (5 bases). Between the trimmed V and J ends, which lost 3 bases and 3 bases, there was a span of 14 bases. Germline V gene sequence: CDR1 KGHSH, CDR2 LQKENI. The CDR3 is made up of 16 amino acids. CDR3 loop: CASSPQDIKYTGELFF. In DNA, the CDR3 is TGTGCCAGCTCACCTCAGGACATAAAGTACACCGGGGAGCTGTTTTTT.

This clonotype has a count of ten or more. The DNA of the CDR3 is TGCAGCGTTGATGACAGGGCAGAGACCCAGTACTTC. This encodes CSVDDRAETQYF. The genes are TRBV29-1 and TRBJ2-5, with 7 bases fitting TRBD1. The V gene end was trimmed by 3 bases and the J gene end by 4 bases; junction bases not matched to a gene: 2. CDR1 SQVTM and CDR2 ANQGSEA come from the germline V gene. The CDR3 spans 12 residues.